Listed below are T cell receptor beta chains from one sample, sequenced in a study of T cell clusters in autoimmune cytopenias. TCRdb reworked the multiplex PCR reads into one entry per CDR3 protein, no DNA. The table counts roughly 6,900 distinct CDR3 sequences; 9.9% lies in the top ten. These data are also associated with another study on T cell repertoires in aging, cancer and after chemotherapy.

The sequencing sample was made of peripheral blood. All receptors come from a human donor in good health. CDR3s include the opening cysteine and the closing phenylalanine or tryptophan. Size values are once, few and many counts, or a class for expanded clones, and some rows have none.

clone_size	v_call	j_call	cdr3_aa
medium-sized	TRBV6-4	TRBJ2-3	CASSEGSDSFTDTQYF
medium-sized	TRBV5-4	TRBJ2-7	CASSTRTGTYEQYF
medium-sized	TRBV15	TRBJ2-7	CATSPRPAGGLYEQYF
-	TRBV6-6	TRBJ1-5	CASSERGIQPQHF
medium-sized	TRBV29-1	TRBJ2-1	CSVVWTGGSYNEQFF
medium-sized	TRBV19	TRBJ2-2	CASSWGTSGAGELFF
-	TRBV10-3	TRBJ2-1	CAIRGTNSYNEQFF
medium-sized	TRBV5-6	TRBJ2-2	CASRLTGFGELFF
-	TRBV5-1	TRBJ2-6	CASSQTRNSGANVLTF
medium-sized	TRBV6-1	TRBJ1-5	CASSAGFSNQPQHF
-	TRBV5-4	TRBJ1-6	CASSLARGYSYNSPLHF
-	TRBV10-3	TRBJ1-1	CAISGRNTEAFF
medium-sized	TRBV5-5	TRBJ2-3	CASSLATGDTQYF
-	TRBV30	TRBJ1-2	CAWSPWLARFNNYGYTF
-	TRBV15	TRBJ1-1	CATSRDRENTEAFF
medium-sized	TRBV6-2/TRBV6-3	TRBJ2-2	CASSIRRTGELFF
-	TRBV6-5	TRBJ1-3	CASSYSRDATGNTIYF
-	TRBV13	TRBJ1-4	CASSLGEKLFF
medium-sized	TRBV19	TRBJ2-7	CASSPGTEIYEQYF
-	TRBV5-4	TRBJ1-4	CASSSAWTGEKLFF
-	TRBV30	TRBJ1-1	CAWSVPDTEAFF
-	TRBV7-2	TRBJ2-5	CASSRIQETQYF
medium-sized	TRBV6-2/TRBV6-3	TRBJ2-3	CATGGVTDTQYF
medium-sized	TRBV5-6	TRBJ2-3	CASFLQGSDTQYF
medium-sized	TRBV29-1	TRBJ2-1	CSVGQGYNEQFF
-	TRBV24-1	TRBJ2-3	CATSDFRREEDTQYF
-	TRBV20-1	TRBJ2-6	CSARDPDMAGANVLTF
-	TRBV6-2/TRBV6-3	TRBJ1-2	CASSYGEQGTTYGYTF
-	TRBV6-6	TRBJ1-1	CASSYGDGDTEAFF
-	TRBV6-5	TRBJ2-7	CASSYGTPITYEEYF
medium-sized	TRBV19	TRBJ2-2	CASLGGHTGELFF
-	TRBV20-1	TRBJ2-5	CSATSGTSGGMETQYF
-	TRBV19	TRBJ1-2	CASSTPPGGYGYTF
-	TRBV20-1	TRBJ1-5	CSAQRGAFQPQHF
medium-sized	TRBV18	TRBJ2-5	CASSPQGTQYF
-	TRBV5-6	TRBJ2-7	CASSLGLKLYEQYF
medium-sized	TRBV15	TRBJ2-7	CATSRDRGSHYEQYF
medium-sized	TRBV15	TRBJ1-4	CATSPDREVWEKLFF
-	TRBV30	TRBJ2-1	CAWSVPNRVNEQFF
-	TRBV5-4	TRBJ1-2	CASSVTGGPEGYTF
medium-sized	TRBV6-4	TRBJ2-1	CASSDSLAGNEQFF
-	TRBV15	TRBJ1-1	CATSRERSRRMAEAFF
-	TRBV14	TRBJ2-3	CASRRTGGTDTQYF
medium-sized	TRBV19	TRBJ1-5	CASSIGGTGLQPQHF